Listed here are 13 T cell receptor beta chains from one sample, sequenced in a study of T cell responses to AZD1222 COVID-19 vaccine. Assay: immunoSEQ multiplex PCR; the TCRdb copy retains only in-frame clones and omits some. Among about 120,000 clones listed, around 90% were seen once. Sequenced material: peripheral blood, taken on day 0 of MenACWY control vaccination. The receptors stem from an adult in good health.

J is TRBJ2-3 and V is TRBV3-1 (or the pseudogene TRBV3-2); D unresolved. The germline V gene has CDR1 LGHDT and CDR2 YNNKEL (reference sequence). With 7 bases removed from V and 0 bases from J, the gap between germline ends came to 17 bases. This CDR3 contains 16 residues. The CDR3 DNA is TGTGCCAGCATCCCGGACGTGACCCTCAGCACAGATACGCAGTATTTT. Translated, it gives CASIPDVTLSTDTQYF.

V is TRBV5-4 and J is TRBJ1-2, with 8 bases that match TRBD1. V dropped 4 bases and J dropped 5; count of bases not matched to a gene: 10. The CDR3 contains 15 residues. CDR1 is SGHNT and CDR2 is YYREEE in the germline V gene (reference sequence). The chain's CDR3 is CASSHTQGALYGYTF. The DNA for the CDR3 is TGTGCCAGCAGCCACACTCAGGGGGCGCTTTATGGCTACACCTTC.

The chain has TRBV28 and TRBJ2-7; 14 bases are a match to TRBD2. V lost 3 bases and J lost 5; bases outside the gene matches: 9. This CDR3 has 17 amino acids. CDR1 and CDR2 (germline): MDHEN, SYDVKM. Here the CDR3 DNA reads TGTGCCAGCAGTTTTCCGCGAACGGGACTAGCGGGAGACGAGCAGTACTTC. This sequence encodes CASSFPRTGLAGDEQYF.

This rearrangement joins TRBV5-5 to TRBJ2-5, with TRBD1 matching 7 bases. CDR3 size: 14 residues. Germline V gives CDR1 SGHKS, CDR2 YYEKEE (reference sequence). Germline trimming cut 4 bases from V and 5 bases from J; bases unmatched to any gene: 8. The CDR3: CASSTPTGLETQYF. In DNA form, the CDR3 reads TGTGCCAGCAGCACCCCGACAGGGTTGGAGACCCAGTACTTC.

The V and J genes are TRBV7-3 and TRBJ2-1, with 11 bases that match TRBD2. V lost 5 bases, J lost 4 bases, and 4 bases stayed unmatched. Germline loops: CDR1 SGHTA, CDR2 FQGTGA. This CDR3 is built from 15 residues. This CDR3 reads CASSPRTSGYNEQFF. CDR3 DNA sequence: TGTGCCAGCAGCCCCCGGACTAGCGGGTACAATGAGCAGTTCTTC.

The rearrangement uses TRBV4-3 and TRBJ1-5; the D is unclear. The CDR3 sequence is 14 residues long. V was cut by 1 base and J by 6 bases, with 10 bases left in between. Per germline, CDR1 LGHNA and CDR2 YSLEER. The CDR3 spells CASSQVKGVQPQHF. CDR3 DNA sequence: TGCGCCAGCAGCCAAGTTAAGGGAGTTCAGCCCCAGCATTTT.

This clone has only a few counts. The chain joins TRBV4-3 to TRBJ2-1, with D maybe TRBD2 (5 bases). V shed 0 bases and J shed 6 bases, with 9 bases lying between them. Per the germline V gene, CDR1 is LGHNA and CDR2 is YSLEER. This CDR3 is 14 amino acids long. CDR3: CASSQEYEGNEQFF. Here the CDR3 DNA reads TGCGCCAGCAGCCAAGAGTACGAGGGCAATGAGCAGTTCTTC.

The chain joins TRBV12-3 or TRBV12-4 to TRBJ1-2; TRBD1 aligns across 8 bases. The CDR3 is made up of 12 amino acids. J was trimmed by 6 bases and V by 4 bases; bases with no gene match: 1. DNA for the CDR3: TGTGCCAGCAGTTCAGGGGGCCATGGCTACACCTTC. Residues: CASSSGGHGYTF.

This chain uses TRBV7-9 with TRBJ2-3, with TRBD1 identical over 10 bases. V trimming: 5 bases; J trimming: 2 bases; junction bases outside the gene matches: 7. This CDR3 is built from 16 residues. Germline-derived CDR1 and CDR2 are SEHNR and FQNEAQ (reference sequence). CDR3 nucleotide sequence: TGTGCCAGCAGCCCGGGACAGGGGCGAAACACAGATACGCAGTATTTT. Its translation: CASSPGQGRNTDTQYF.

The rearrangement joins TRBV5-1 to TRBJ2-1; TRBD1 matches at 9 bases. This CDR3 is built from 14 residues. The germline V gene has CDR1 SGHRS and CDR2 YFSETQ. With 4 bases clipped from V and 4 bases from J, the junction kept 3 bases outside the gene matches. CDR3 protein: CASSPGTGYNEQFF. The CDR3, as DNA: TGCGCCAGCAGCCCCGGGACAGGGTACAATGAGCAGTTCTTC.

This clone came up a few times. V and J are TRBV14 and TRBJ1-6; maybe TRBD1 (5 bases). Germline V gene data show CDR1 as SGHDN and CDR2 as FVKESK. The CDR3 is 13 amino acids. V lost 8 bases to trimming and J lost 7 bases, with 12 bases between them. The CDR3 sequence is CASARGVNSPLHF. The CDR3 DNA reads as TGTGCCAGCGCTAGAGGGGTGAATTCACCCCTCCACTTT.

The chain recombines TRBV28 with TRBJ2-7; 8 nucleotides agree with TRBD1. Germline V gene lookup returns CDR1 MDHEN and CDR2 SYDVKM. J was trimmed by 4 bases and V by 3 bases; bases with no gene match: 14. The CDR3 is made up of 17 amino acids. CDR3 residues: CASSFPTGATHLYEQYF. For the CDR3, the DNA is TGTGCCAGCAGTTTCCCGACAGGGGCGACACATCTATACGAGCAGTACTTC.

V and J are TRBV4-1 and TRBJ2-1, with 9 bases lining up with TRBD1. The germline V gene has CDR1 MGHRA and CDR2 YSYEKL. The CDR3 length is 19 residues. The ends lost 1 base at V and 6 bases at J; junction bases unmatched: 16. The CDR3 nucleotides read TGCGCCAGCAGCCAAGGCGGTAAGGGGGGACAGGGTGTTTTCAATGAGCAGTTCTTC. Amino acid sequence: CASSQGGKGGQGVFNEQFF.